This T cell receptor (beta chain) comes out of a study of coeliac disease. Measured with immunoSEQ multiplex PCR; TCRdb has only the in-frame clones, and not every one. Of around 5,600 clones in the sample, roughly 54% were seen once. The CDR3 spans 15 residues. Germline CDR1 is MDHEN and CDR2 is SYDVKM. V lost 4 bases, J lost 5 bases, and 6 bases stayed unmatched. Sequencing used intraepithelial lymphocytes from the gut. This sequence was found in a woman between 25 and 40 years old with active celiac disease. The chain links TRBV28 to TRBJ2-5; TRBD1 aligns across 11 bases. CDR3 sequence reads: CASSSGQGVLETQYF. CDR3 in DNA: TGTGCCAGCAGTTCGGGACAGGGGGTTTTGGAGACCCAGTACTTC.